This entry is about one TCR beta chain. This table comes from immunoSEQ multiplex PCR, and its TCRdb copy is limited to in-frame clones, with some not included. In the table there are 9,500 to 13,000 clones, over 60% of which are singletons. The data were obtained in a study of chemoradiotherapy in HPV16-positive cancers. This CDR3 comprises 16 residues. V was pared by 0 bases and J by 3 bases, with 12 bases between. Germline values: CDR1 LNHDA, CDR2 SQIVND (reference sequence). The specimen comprised tumor tissue, sampled from a patient who underwent chemoradiotherapy. This sequence joins TRBV19 and TRBJ1-5, with D possibly being TRBD1 (5 bases). This receptor was obtained from a human donor with HPV-associated anogenital cancer. Written as DNA, the CDR3 is TGTGCCAGTAGTATAGATCTTGCAGGGTTCAATCAGCCCCAGCATTTT. It translates to CASSIDLAGFNQPQHF.